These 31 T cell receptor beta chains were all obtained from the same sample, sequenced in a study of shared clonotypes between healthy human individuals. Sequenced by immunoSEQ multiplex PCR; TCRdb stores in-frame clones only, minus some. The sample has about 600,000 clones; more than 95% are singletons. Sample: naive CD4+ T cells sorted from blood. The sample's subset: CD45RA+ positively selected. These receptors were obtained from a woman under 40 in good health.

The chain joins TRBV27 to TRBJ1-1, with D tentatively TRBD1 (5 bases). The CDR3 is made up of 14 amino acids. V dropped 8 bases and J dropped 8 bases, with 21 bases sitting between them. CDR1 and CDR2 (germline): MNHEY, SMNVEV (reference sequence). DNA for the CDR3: TGTGCCAGCTCGACACCACAGGTTCGAGGGGAAGCTTTCTTT. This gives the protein CASSTPQVRGEAFF.

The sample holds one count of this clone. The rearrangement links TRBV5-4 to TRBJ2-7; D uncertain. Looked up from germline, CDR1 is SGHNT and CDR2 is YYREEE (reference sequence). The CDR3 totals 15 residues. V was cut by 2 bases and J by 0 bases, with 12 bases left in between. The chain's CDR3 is CASSFGLSSSYEQYF. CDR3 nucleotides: TGTGCCAGCAGCTTTGGTCTTTCGAGCTCCTACGAGCAGTACTTC.

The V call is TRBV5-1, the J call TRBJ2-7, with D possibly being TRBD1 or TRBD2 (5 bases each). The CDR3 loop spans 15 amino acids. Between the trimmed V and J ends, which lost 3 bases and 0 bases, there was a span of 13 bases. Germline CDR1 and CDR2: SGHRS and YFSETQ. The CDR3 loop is CASSSGRTDSYEQYF. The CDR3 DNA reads TGCGCCAGCAGCTCGGGACGGACCGACTCCTACGAGCAGTACTTC.

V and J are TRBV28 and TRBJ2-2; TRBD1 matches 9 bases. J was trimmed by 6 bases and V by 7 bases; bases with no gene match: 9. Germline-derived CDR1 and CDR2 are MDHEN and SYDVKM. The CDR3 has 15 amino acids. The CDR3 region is CASTFRDRAAGELFF. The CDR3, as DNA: TGTGCCAGCACTTTCCGGGACAGGGCAGCCGGGGAGCTGTTTTTT.

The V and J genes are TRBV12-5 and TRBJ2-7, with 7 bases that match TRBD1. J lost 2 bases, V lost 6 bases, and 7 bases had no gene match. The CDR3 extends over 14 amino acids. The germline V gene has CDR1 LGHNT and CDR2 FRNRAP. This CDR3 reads CASGPGTEAYEQYF. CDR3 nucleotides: TGTGCTAGTGGCCCCGGGACAGAAGCCTACGAGCAGTACTTC. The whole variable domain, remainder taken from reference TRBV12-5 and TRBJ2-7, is DARVTQTPRHKVTEMGQEVTMRCQPILGHNTVFWYRQTMMQGLELLAYFRNRAPLDDSGMPKDRFSAEMPDATLATLKIQPSEPRDSAVYFCASGPGTEAYEQYFGPGTRLTVT.

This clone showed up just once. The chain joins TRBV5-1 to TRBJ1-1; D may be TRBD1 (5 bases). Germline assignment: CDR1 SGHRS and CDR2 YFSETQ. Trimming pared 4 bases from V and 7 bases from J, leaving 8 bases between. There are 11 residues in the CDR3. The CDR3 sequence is CASSEDSEAFF. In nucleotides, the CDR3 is TGCGCCAGCAGCGAAGACAGTGAAGCTTTCTTT. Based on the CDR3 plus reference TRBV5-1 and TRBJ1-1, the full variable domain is KAGVTQTPRYLIKTRGQQVTLSCSPISGHRSVSWYQQTPGQGLQFLFEYFSETQRNKGNFPGRFSGRQFSNSRSEMNVSTLELGDSALYLCASSEDSEAFFGQGTRLTVV.

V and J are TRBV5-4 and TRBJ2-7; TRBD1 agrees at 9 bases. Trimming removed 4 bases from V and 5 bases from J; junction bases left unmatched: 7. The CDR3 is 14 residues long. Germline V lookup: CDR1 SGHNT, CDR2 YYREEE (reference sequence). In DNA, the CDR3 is TGTGCCAGCAGCCAGGGACAGGGAATGCACGAGCAGTACTTC. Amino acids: CASSQGQGMHEQYF. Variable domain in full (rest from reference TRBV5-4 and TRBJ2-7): ETGVTQSPTHLIKTRGQQVTLRCSSQSGHNTVSWYQQALGQGPQFIFQYYREEENGRGNFPPRFSGLQFPNYSSELNVNALELDDSALYLCASSQGQGMHEQYFGPGTRLTVT.

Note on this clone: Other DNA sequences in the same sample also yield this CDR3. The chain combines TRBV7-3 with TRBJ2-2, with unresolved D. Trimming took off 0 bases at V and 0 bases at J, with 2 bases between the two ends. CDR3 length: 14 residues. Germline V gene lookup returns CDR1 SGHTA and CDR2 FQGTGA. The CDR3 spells CASSLTANTGELFF. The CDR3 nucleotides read TGTGCCAGCAGCTTAACCGCGAACACCGGGGAGCTGTTTTTT.

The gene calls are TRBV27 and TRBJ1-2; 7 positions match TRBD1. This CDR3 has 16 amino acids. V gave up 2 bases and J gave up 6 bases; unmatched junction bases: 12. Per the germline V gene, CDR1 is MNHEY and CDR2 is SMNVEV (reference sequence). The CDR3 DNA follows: TGTGCCAGCAGTTTAGTTGGCCCAGGGGGACCAAATGGCTACACCTTC. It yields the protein CASSLVGPGGPNGYTF.

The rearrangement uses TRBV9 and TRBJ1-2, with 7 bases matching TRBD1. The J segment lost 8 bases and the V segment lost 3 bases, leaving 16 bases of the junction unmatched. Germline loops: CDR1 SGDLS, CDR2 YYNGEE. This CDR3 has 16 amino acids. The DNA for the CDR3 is TGTGCCAGCAGCGGACATAGCCGGGACAGTGGAAGCGGCTACACCTTC. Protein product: CASSGHSRDSGSGYTF.

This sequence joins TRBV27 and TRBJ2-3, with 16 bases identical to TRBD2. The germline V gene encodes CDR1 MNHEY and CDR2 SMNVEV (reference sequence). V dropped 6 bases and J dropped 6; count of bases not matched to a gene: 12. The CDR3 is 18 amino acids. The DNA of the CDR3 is TGTGCCAGCAGCTCCACCGGGACTAGCGGGAGGGCCGGGGATACGCAGTATTTT. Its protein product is CASSSTGTSGRAGDTQYF.

The CDR3 DNA sequence: TGTGCCAGCAGTTATGGACTAGCTGCTAGCACAGATACGCAGTATTTT. This codes for CASSYGLAASTDTQYF. V gene TRBV7-9 combines with J gene TRBJ2-3, with 8 bases matching TRBD2. CDR1 and CDR2 from the germline V gene are SEHNR and FQNEAQ (reference sequence). V shed 6 bases and J 0 bases; nucleotides not matched to a gene: 8. The CDR3 is made up of 16 amino acids.

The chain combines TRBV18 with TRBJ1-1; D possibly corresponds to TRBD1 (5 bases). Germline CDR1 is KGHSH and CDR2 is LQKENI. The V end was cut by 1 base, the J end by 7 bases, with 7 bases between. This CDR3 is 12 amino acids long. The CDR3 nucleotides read TGTGCCAGCTCACCACTTCAGGGTGAAGCTTTCTTT. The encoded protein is CASSPLQGEAFF. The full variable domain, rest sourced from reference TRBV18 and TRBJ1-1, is NAGVMQNPRHLVRRRGQEARLRCSPMKGHSHVYWYRQLPEEGLKFMVYLQKENIIDESGMPKERFSAEFPKEGPSILRIQQVVRGDSAAYFCASSPLQGEAFFGQGTRLTVV.

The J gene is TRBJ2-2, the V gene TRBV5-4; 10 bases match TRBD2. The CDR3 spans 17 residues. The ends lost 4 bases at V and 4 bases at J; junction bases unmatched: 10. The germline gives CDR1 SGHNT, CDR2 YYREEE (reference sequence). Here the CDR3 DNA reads TGTGCCAGCAGCCCTTCCCTAGCGGGAGTTGGCACCGGGGAGCTGTTTTTT. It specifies CASSPSLAGVGTGELFF.

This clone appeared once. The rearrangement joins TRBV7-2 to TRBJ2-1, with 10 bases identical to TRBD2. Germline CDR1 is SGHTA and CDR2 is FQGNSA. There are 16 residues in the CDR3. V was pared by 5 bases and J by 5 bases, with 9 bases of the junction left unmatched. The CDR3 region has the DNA TGTGCCAGCAGCCAATTTCGGACTAGCGGAAACAATGAGCAGTTCTTC. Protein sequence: CASSQFRTSGNNEQFF.

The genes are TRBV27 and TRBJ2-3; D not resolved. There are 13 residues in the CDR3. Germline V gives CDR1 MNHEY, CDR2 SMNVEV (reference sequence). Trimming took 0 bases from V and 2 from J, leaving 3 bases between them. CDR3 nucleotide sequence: TGTGCCAGCAGTTTATCGGCCACAGATACGCAGTATTTT. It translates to CASSLSATDTQYF.

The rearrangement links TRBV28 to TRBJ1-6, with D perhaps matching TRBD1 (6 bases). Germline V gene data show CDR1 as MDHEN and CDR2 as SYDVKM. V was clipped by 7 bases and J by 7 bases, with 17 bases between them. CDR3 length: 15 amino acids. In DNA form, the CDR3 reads TGTGCCAGCACTACTTTCAAGGGGGGGAATTCACCCCTCCACTTT. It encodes CASTTFKGGNSPLHF.

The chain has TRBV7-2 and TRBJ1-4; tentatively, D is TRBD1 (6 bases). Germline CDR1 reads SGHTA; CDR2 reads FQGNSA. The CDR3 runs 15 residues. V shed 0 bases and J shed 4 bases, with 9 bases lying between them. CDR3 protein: CASSLAQGINEKLFF. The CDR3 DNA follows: TGTGCCAGCAGCTTAGCTCAGGGGATTAATGAAAAACTGTTTTTT. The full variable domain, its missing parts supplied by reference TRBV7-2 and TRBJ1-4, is GAGVSQSPSNKVTEKGKDVELRCDPISGHTALYWYRQSLGQGLEFLIYFQGNSAPDKSGLPSDRFSAERTGGSVSTLTIQRTQQEDSAVYLCASSLAQGINEKLFFGSGTQLSVL.

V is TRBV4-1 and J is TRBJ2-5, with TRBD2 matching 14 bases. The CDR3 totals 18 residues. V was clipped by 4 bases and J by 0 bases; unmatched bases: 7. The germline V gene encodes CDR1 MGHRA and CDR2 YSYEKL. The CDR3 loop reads CASSLGLAGEGYQETQYF. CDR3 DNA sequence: TGCGCCAGCAGCCTGGGACTAGCGGGAGAGGGCTACCAAGAGACCCAGTACTTC.

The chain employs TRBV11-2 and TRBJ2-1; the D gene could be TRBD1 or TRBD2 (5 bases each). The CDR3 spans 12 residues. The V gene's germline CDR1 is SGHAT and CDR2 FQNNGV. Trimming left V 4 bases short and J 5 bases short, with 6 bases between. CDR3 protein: CASSWGNNEQFF. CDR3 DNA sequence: TGTGCCAGCAGCTGGGGGAACAATGAGCAGTTCTTC. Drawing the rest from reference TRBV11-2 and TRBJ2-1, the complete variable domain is EAGVAQSPRYKIIEKRQSVAFWCNPISGHATLYWYQQILGQGPKLLIQFQNNGVVDDSQLPKDRFSAERLKGVDSTLKIQPAKLEDSAVYLCASSWGNNEQFFGPGTRLTVL.

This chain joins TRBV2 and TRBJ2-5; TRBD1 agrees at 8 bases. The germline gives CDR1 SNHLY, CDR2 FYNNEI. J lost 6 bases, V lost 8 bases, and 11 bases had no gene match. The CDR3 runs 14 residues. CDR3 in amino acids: CASPSRGPFKTQYF. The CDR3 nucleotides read TGTGCCAGCCCTTCCAGGGGGCCGTTTAAGACCCAGTACTTC.

The CDR3 protein is CASSDGASGRSTDTQYF. The DNA of the CDR3 is TGTGCCAGCAGTGATGGGGCTAGCGGGCGAAGCACAGATACGCAGTATTTT. The V and J genes are TRBV2 and TRBJ2-3; 8 positions match TRBD2. Looked up from germline, CDR1 is SNHLY and CDR2 is FYNNEI. The length of the CDR3 is 17 residues. J gave up 0 bases and V 3 bases, and 8 bases lay outside the gene matches.

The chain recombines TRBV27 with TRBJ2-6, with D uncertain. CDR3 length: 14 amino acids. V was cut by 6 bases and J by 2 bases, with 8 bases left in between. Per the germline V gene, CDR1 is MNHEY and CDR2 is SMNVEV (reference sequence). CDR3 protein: CASSRLAGANVLTF. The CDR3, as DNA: TGTGCCAGCAGCCGATTAGCTGGGGCCAACGTCCTGACTTTC.

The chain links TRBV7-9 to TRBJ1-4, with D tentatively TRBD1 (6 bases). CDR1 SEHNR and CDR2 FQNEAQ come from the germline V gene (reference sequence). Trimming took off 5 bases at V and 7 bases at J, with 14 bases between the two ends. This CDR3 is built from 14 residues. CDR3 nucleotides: TGTGCCAGCAGCCTCACAGGGCAGGGTGAAAAACTGTTTTTT. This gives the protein CASSLTGQGEKLFF.

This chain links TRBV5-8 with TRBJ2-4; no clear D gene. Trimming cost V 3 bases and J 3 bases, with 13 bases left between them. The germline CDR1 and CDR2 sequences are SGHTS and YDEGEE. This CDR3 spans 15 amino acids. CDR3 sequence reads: CASSSPVGFKNIQYF. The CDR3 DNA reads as TGTGCCAGCAGCTCCCCGGTAGGATTCAAAAACATTCAGTACTTC.

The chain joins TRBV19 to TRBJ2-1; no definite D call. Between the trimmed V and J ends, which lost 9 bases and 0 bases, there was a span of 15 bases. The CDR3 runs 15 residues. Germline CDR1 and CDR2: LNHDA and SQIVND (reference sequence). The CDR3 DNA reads TGTGCCAGCACCCGAGCCCCTAGCTCCTACAATGAGCAGTTCTTC. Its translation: CASTRAPSSYNEQFF.

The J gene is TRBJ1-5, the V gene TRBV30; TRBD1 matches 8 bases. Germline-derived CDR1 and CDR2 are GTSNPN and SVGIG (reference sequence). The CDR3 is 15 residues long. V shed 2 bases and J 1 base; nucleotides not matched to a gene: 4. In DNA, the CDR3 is TGTGCCTGGAGTCCGGACAGGGCAAGCAATCAGCCCCAGCATTTT. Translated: CAWSPDRASNQPQHF.

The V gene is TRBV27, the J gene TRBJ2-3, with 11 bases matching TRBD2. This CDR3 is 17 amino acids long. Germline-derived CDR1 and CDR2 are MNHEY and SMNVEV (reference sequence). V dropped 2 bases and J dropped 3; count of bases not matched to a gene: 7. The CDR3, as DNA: TGTGCCAGCAGTTTACGGCTAGCGGGAGGCGGGACAGATACGCAGTATTTT. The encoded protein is CASSLRLAGGGTDTQYF.

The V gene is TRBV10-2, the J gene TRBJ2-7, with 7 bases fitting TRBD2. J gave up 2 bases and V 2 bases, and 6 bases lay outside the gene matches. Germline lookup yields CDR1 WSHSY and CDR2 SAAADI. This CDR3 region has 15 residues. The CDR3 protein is CASSEPGLPPYEQYF. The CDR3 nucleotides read TGCGCCAGCAGTGAGCCGGGACTACCTCCCTACGAGCAGTACTTC.

The CDR3 protein is CASSDRTGTSGDTQYF. The CDR3 DNA sequence: TGTGCCAGCAGTGACCGGACCGGGACTAGCGGAGATACGCAGTATTTT. J is TRBJ2-3 and V is TRBV6-1; 11 positions match TRBD2. Germline-derived CDR1 and CDR2 are MNHNS and SASEGT. CDR3 length: 16 amino acids. V was pared by 3 bases and J by 5 bases, with 7 bases of the junction left unmatched.

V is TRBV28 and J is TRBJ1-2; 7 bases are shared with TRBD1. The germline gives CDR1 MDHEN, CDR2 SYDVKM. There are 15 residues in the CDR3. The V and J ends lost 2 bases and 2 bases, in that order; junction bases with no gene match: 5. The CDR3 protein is CASSLGTVPNYGYTF. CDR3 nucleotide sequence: TGTGCCAGCAGTTTAGGGACAGTCCCCAACTATGGCTACACCTTC.